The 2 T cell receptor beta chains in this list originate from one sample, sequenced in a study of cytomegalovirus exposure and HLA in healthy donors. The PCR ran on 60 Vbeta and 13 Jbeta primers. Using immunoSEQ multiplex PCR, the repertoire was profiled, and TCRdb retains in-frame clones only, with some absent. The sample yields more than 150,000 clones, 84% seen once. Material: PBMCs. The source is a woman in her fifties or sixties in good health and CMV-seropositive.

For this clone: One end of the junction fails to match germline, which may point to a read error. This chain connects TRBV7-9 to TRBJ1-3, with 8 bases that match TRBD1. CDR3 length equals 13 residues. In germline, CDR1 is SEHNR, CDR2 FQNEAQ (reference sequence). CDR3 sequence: CSSRKDRENTIYF. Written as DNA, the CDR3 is TGTTCCAGCAGGAAGGACAGGGAAAACACCATATATTTT.

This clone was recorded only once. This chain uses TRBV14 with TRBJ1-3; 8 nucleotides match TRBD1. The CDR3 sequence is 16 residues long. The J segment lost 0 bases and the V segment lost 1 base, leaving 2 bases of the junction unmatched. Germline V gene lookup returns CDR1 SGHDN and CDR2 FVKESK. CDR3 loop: CASSQGQGHSGNTIYF. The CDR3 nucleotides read TGTGCCAGCAGCCAAGGACAGGGGCACTCTGGAAACACCATATATTTT.